This T cell receptor (beta chain) was identified during a study of cytomegalovirus exposure and HLA in healthy donors. Study-level findings and limits: Of the V segments, some could not be distinguished, including TRBV6-2 and TRBV6-3, and were excluded. Most of the TCR beta V segments (in an earlier analysis) were productive either about 87% or about 30% of the time.

This CDR3 is built from 15 residues. V was clipped by 0 bases and J by 3 bases, with 10 bases between them. CDR1 and CDR2 from the germline V gene are SGHDT and YYEEEE. This clone has more than one count but fewer than ten. The target antigen is unknown. 13 Jbeta primers and 60 Vbeta primers were used for the PCR. TCRdb's copy holds only in-frame clones and misses some; the assay was immunoSEQ multiplex PCR. The sample lists some 120,000 clones, 77% seen once, with more than 10% in the top ten. This receptor was identified in a woman between 40 and 50 years old in good health and CMV-seropositive. The material sequenced was PBMCs. The chain combines TRBV5-6 with TRBJ1-5, with D uncertain. CDR3 nucleotide sequence: TGTGCCAGCAGCTTGGCACAGTCTTTCAATCAGCCCCAGCATTTT. Encoded protein: CASSLAQSFNQPQHF.